This T cell receptor beta chain appears in the sequencing data of a study of radiation and T cells in renal cell carcinoma. The study's findings and limits: Top tumor clonotypes rose in blood 2 weeks post-radiation, then contracted.

Germline-derived CDR1 and CDR2 are SGHDT and YYEEEE. The CDR3 extends over 15 amino acids. The V end was cut by 0 bases, the J end by 9 bases, with 13 bases between. Time point in this sample: baseline pretreatment blood. Treatment: 15 Gy SBRT to primary tumor, nephrectomy 4 weeks later. After SBRT, blood was collected at 2 and 4 weeks, plus baseline. The tumor was a clear cell renal cell carcinoma. Sequenced by immunoSEQ multiplex PCR; TCRdb stores in-frame clones only, minus some. The data show 150,000 or so clones, with roughly nine tenths seen just once and roughly 4.1% held by the top ten. This clone was counted once. Its antigen is as yet unknown.

The specimen comprised blood, sampled from a patient whose treatment included radiotherapy and nephrectomy. The receptor was isolated from a woman in her 70s with renal cell carcinoma. The chain is built from TRBV5-6 and TRBJ1-6; D gene uncertain. As DNA, the CDR3 is TGTGCCAGCAGCTTGGAGAGGGCGCGCGGTTCACCCCTCCACTTT. Translating it yields CASSLERARGSPLHF.